This TCR beta chain was sequenced for a study of blood T cell repertoires in COVID-19. Study information: Some COVID-19 samples were acute and others convalescent; all came from the United States, Italy and Spain.

Germline values: CDR1 SGHRS, CDR2 YFSETQ. The V end was cut by 4 bases, the J end by 0 bases, with 8 bases between. The CDR3 loop spans 13 amino acids. Assignments of participants to cohorts depended upon their own reported clinical history. Profiled with immunoSEQ multiplex PCR; TCRdb holds only in-frame clones, not every one. The sample carries hundreds of thousands of clones, more than 85% recorded once. This chain joins TRBV5-1 and TRBJ2-7, with D possibly TRBD2 on 6 matching bases. The source of this sequence is a woman in her thirties who had recovered from COVID-19. The sequenced sample was PBMCs or T cells enriched from blood (not recorded which). Here the CDR3 DNA reads TGCGCCAGCAGCATCGGGAGCTCCTACGAGCAGTACTTC. Protein: CASSIGSSYEQYF.